This TCR beta chain was sequenced for a study of cytomegalovirus exposure and HLA in healthy donors. General study results and limits: As a later analysis showed, a missense DCLRE1C variant was linked to trimming of TCR beta V- and J-genes. A previous analysis found most TCR beta V segments productive roughly 87% or roughly 30% of the time.

Primers: 60 Vbeta forward and 13 Jbeta reverse. TCRdb's table, derived via immunoSEQ multiplex PCR, lists solely in-frame clones and lacks some. This table has fewer than 250,000 clones, roughly 79% appearing once. Remarks on this clone: Its specificity is not known.

The germline V gene has CDR1 MDHEN and CDR2 SYDVKM. The CDR3 is 15 amino acids. V lost 5 bases, J lost 4 bases, and 17 bases lay in between. Sequencing was performed on PBMCs. The gene calls are TRBV28 and TRBJ1-2; no definite D call. The TCR originated in a male donor in good health and CMV-seronegative. The CDR3 here is CASSLTRVSSYGYTF. DNA of the CDR3: TGTGCCAGCAGTCTCACGAGGGTGTCTTCCTATGGCTACACCTTC.